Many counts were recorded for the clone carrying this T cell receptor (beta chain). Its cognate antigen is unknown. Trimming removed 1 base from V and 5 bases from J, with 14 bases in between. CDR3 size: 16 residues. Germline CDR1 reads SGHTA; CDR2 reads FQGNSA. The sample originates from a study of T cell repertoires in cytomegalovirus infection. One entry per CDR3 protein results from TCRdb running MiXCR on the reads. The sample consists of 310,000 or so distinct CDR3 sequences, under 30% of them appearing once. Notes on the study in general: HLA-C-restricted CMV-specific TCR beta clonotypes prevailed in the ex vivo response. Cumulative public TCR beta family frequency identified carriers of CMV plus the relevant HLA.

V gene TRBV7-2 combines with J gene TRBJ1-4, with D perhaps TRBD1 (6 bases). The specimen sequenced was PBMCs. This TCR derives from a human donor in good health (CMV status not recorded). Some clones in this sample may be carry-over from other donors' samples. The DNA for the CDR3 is TGTGCCAGCAGCTTAGGGACAGCGGTTTGGAATGAAAAACTGTTTTTT. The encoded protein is CASSLGTAVWNEKLFF.